This TCR beta chain was sequenced in a study of cytomegalovirus exposure and HLA in healthy donors. A word on this clone: Antigen unknown.

Study-wide results and caveats: Prior analysis indicated that the majority of TCR beta V segments exhibited productivity approximately 90% or approximately 30% of the time. Analyses of presence and absence presupposed an approximately uniform sequencing depth across donors. Among immune exposure information, only CMV serostatus was available. Analysis performed later showed TCR beta chains linked to HLA being more clonally expanded than equally common others.

The PCR ran on 60 Vbeta and 13 Jbeta primers. Data came from immunoSEQ multiplex PCR; TCRdb stores just in-frame clones and leaves some out. The data contain about 270,000 clones, 72% of them singletons. The junction had 17 bases not matched to a gene; V was cut back by 6 bases and J by 4 bases. Germline V gives CDR1 SGHTA, CDR2 FQGNSA. CDR3 length equals 17 residues. This TCR derives from a female donor in good health and CMV-seronegative. The V and J genes are TRBV7-2 and TRBJ2-5; 7 bases agree with TRBD2. Sequenced material: PBMCs. CDR3 coding DNA: TGTGCCAGCAGACGCCGGCTGGCCCCCTTAGCGGGAGAGACCCAGTACTTC. This sequence encodes CASRRRLAPLAGETQYF.